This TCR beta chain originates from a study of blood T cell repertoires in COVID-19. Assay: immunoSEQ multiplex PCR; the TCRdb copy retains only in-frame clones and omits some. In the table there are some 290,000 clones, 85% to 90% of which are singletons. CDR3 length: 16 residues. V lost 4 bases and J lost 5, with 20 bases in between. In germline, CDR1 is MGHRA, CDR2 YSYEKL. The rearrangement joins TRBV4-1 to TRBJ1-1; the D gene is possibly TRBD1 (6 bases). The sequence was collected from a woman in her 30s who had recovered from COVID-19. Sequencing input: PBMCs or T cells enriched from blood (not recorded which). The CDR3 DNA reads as TGCGCCAGCAGCCGCCGGGACACCCTTAGAGGGACTGAAGCTTTCTTT. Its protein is CASSRRDTLRGTEAFF.